Listed below are T cell receptor beta chains from one sample, sequenced in a study of CD8+CD57+ T cells in acquired aplastic anemia. In TCRdb, the reads were re-called with MiXCR into one record per CDR3 protein. The sample yields around 200,000 distinct CDR3 sequences, approximately 52% seen once. Sequenced material: sorted CD4+, CD8+, or CD8+CD57+ T cells (not recorded which) from PBMCs. Every receptor here comes from a human donor in good health, serving as a control. The CDR3 runs from the conserved cysteine through the conserved F or W. Each record gives: J gene, V gene, D gene, clone size, CDR3 protein, CDR3 DNA. A D gene is named only where the DNA matches it firmly. A clone size is listed for some rows: how often the clone was seen (once, few, many), or a class if it is expanded.

TRBJ1-3,TRBV9,TRBD1,NA,CASSVAGQGNTIYF,TGTGCCAGCAGCGTAGCGGGACAGGGAAACACCATATATTTT
TRBJ2-5,TRBV6-6,NA,NA,CASKIAGGRETQYF,TGTGCCAGCAAAATCGCTGGGGGGCGGGAGACCCAGTACTTC
TRBJ2-7,TRBV6-1,TRBD1,few,CASTGTGIHEQYF,TGTGCCAGCACCGGGACAGGGATCCACGAGCAGTACTTC
TRBJ2-1,TRBV11-2,NA,NA,CASSLERVQTQFF,TGTGCCAGCAGCTTAGAGCGGGTACAGACCCAGTTCTTC
TRBJ2-3,TRBV10-3,TRBD2,many,CAISESLLAGGPSSTDTQYF,TGTGCCATCAGTGAGAGCCTACTAGCGGGGGGGCCTTCTAGCACAGATACGCAGTATTTT
TRBJ1-2,TRBV3-2,NA,many,CASSRRGQTCYGYTF,TGTGCCAGCAGCCGCAGGGGACAGACCTGCTATGGCTACACCTTC
TRBJ2-5,TRBV5-1,NA,few,CASSFHGTQYF,TGCGCCAGCAGCTTTCACGGGACCCAGTACTTC
TRBJ2-7,TRBV4-1,NA,NA,CASSQGDVRGEQYF,TGCGCCAGCAGCCAGGGGGACGTTCGCGGCGAGCAGTACTTC
TRBJ2-7,TRBV7-9,TRBD1,NA,CASGADRLSSYEQYF,TGTGCCAGCGGCGCGGACAGGCTCAGCTCCTACGAGCAGTACTTC
TRBJ1-2,TRBV9,NA,NA,CASSVTTGSGYTF,TGTGCCAGCAGTGTAACTACAGGGAGTGGCTACACCTTC
TRBJ2-5,TRBV7-3,NA,once,CASSPARYQETQYF,TGTGCCAGCAGCCCGGCGCGGTACCAAGAGACCCAGTACTTC
TRBJ2-3,TRBV11-2,TRBD2,NA,CASSLQRGDVDTQYF,TGTGCCAGCAGCTTACAGCGGGGGGATGTAGATACGCAGTATTTT
TRBJ2-5,TRBV7-2,TRBD1,NA,CASSLGQGETQYF,TGTGCCAGCAGCCTGGGACAGGGGGAGACCCAGTACTTC
TRBJ2-7,TRBV7-2,TRBD2,NA,CASRAGGLTEQYF,TGTGCCAGCAGGGCGGGGGGGCTCACCGAGCAGTACTTC
TRBJ1-4,TRBV30,TRBD1,few,CAWGRQGREKLFF,TGTGCCTGGGGAAGACAGGGGAGGGAAAAACTGTTTTTT
TRBJ2-7,TRBV5-1,TRBD2,few,CASSITSGGVYEQYF,TGCGCCAGCAGCATCACTAGCGGGGGCGTCTACGAGCAGTACTTC
TRBJ1-1,TRBV19,TRBD1,many,CASSPDRGWNTEAFF,TGTGCCAGTAGTCCCGACAGGGGTTGGAACACTGAAGCTTTCTTT
TRBJ1-4,TRBV10-3,NA,many,CAISESAGVTNEKLFF,TGTGCCATCAGTGAGTCTGCAGGGGTAACTAATGAAAAACTGTTTTTT
TRBJ1-2,TRBV5-1,NA,NA,CASSQDSPNYGYTF,TGCGCCAGCAGCCAAGACAGTCCAAACTATGGCTACACCTTC
TRBJ1-6,TRBV5-1,NA,NA,CASSMEENSPLHF,TGCGCCAGCAGCATGGAGGAGAATTCACCCCTCCACTTT
TRBJ2-7,TRBV7-9,TRBD2,NA,CASSWGGRADEQYF,TGTGCCAGCAGCTGGGGCGGGAGGGCCGACGAGCAGTACTTC
TRBJ2-6,TRBV28,TRBD1,NA,CASRQKDRGSNVLTF,TGTGCCAGCAGGCAAAAGGACAGGGGATCCAACGTCCTGACTTTC
TRBJ1-1,TRBV20-1,NA,NA,CSARQYRAGYTEAFF,TGCAGTGCTAGGCAGTACCGGGCAGGGTACACTGAAGCTTTCTTT
TRBJ1-1,TRBV19,NA,NA,CASKGQGIAEAFF,TGTGCCAGTAAAGGCCAGGGGATCGCTGAAGCTTTCTTT
TRBJ1-6,TRBV9,NA,few,CASSAAGSLYSSLHF,TGTGCCAGCAGCGCTGCCGGGAGTCTATATTCATCCCTCCACTTT
TRBJ2-7,TRBV7-9,TRBD1,NA,CASSPKTGKDEQYF,TGTGCCAGCAGCCCCAAGACAGGGAAGGACGAGCAGTACTTC